These 20 T cell receptor beta chains share one sample of origin, sequenced in a study of T cell clonality in common variable immunodeficiency. Profiled with immunoSEQ multiplex PCR; TCRdb holds only in-frame clones, not every one. This sample carries tens of thousands of clones, none of them present only once. Input material: peripheral blood mononuclear cells. These receptors all come from a person between 18 and 75 years old in good health.

The sample holds many counts of this clone. CDR3 in amino acids: CATGTGTNYGYTF. Partial CDR3 DNA: TGTGCCACCGGGACAGGAACTAACTATGGC. V usage is TRBV6-2 or TRBV6-3 and J usage is TRBJ1-2, with 8 nucleotides matching TRBD1. The CDR3 end is not reached by the read, which stops 3 residues before it; the germline J gene fills it in. There are 13 residues in the CDR3. V lost 10 bases, J lost 0 bases, and 4 bases stayed unmatched. Per germline, CDR1 MNHEY and CDR2 SVGEGT.

This clone was detected many times. The read halts 3 residues ahead of the CDR3 end, with the missing end drawn from the germline J gene. The chain recombines TRBV11-3 with TRBJ1-4, with TRBD1 as a possible D gene (6 bases). With 7 bases removed from V and 8 bases from J, the gap between germline ends came to 20 bases. This CDR3 has 15 residues. Germline assignment: CDR1 SGHNT and CDR2 YENEEA. The part of the CDR3 DNA that was read is TGTGCCAGCATCACAGGGTCGGGGGGGCGCGAAAAA. Amino acid sequence: CASITGSGGREK. In full, the CDR3 is CASITGSGGREKLFF.

Only a few counts were recorded for this clone. Coverage ceases 3 residues before the CDR3 finishes, and the germline J gene fills in the end. The genes are TRBV6-2 or TRBV6-3 and TRBJ1-4, with D perhaps matching TRBD1 (5 bases). Germline CDR1 is MNHEY and CDR2 is SVGEGT. CDR3 length: 16 amino acids. CDR3 bases read: TGTGCCAGCAGTTCAGGCAGGGTCTCTGGGGCCAACGTA. Its protein is CASSSGRVSGANV. The whole CDR3 sequence is CASSSGRVSGANVLFF.

In this sample, this clone turned up many times. The CDR3 end falls 3 residues outside the read, so it is completed with the germline J gene. The J gene is TRBJ1-4, the V gene TRBV12-3 or TRBV12-4; D is possibly TRBD1 (6 bases). The germline V and J ends were trimmed by 3 bases and 8 bases, with 13 bases remaining between them. The CDR3 loop spans 14 amino acids. The CDR3 loop reads CASSFGQRPEKLFF. The CDR3 bases that were read are TGTGCCAGCAGTTTTGGACAGAGGCCCGAAAAA.

This clone was detected ten times or more. The read ends 3 residues early relative to the CDR3; the germline J gene fills the gap. This rearrangement joins TRBV11-3 to TRBJ2-2, with 7 bases lining up with TRBD1. The germline V gene has CDR1 SGHNT and CDR2 YENEEA. CDR3 length equals 15 residues. CDR3 DNA (partial): TGTGCAAGTCGTCGGCACCGGGACAGACAGCGGGAG. It encodes CASRRHRDRQRE. The complete CDR3 reads CASRRHRDRQRELFF.

As to this clone: The CDR3 goes on 3 residues after the read ends, and that part is filled in from the germline J gene. This chain uses TRBV11-1 with TRBJ2-7, with D hard to call. The V and J ends lost 5 bases and 4 bases respectively, with 9 bases between them. This CDR3 contains 12 residues. In germline, CDR1 is SGHAT, CDR2 FQDESV (reference sequence). CDR3 bases read: TGTGCCAGCAGCCTCGCCACTTACGAG. Residues: CASSLATYE. The full CDR3 is CASSLATYEQYF.

This clone showed up many times. Read sequence stops 3 residues before the CDR3 end, and the germline J gene provides the missing end. The J gene is TRBJ2-3, the V gene TRBV10-3, with 8 bases aligning to TRBD1. V lost 7 bases to trimming and J lost 4 bases; unmatched junction nucleotides: 10. Per germline, CDR1 ENHRY and CDR2 SYGVKD. This CDR3 is 15 amino acids long. The CDR3 bases that were read are TGTGCCATCATTAAAACAGGGGGGTACCCAGATACG. Translating it yields CAIIKTGGYPDT. The complete CDR3 protein is CAIIKTGGYPDTQYF.

This clone was observed many times. The read stops 3 residues short of the end of the CDR3; the missing end is completed from the germline J gene. The chain employs TRBV5-1 and TRBJ1-5; TRBD1 might be the D (6 bases). This CDR3 has 14 amino acids. Trimming left V 0 bases short and J 4 bases short, with 8 bases between. CDR1 is SGHRS and CDR2 is YFSETQ in the germline V gene. CDR3 DNA (partial): TGCGCCAGCAGCTTGGACAGGGTGAATCAGCCC. As protein: CASSLDRVNQP. The whole CDR3 protein is CASSLDRVNQPQHF.

This clone was seen repeatedly, ten times or more. The sequence runs out 3 residues before the end of the CDR3; the remainder is reconstructed from the germline J gene. The chain recombines TRBV5-1 with TRBJ2-1; 8 bases match TRBD2. CDR3 size: 15 residues. In germline, CDR1 is SGHRS, CDR2 YFSETQ. V dropped 2 bases and J dropped 5; count of bases not matched to a gene: 6. The sequenced CDR3 bases are TGCGCCAGCAGCTTCCGGGGGGGCGGCGACAATGAG. This codes for CASSFRGGGDNE. The CDR3 in full is CASSFRGGGDNEQFF.

The sample holds many counts of this clone. The sequence runs out 3 residues before the end of the CDR3; the remainder is reconstructed from the germline J gene. The V and J genes are TRBV18 and TRBJ2-2, with 9 bases aligning to TRBD2. CDR3 length: 16 amino acids. Germline CDR1 and CDR2: KGHSH and LQKENI. Trimming cost V 3 bases and J 6 bases; bases outside gene matches: 8. The sequenced CDR3 bases are TGTGCCAGCTCACCGTCCCTAGCGGGGACCTCCGGGGAG. Its translation is CASSPSLAGTSGE. The whole CDR3 protein is CASSPSLAGTSGELFF.

As regards this clone: The read terminates 3 residues ahead of where the CDR3 ends, so the germline J gene completes it. V usage is TRBV2 and J usage is TRBJ1-1, with D perhaps matching TRBD1 (5 bases). CDR3 length: 13 residues. CDR1 and CDR2 from the germline V gene are SNHLY and FYNNEI. The V and J ends lost 0 bases and 5 bases respectively, with 7 bases between them. CDR3 DNA, as far as it was read: TGTGCCAGCAGTGAAGCGGGGCGGACTGAA. Its translation is CASSEAGRTE. The entire CDR3 protein reads CASSEAGRTEAFF.

This clone was detected many times. The read falls 3 residues short of the CDR3 end, and the missing part is taken from the germline J gene. The gene calls are TRBV7-2 and TRBJ1-5, with D possibly matching TRBD1 (5 bases). The CDR3 is 13 residues long. V shed 5 bases and J shed 4 bases, with 9 bases lying between them. The V gene's germline CDR1 is SGHTA and CDR2 FQGNSA. CDR3 sequence: CASSLRGNQPQHF. The sequenced part of the CDR3 DNA is TGTGCCAGCAGCCTACGGGGGAATCAGCCC.

This clone has at least ten counts. Sequencing ends 3 residues short of the CDR3 end; the germline J gene provides the rest. This rearrangement joins TRBV4-2 to TRBJ2-3; 7 bases match TRBD2. The junction had 8 bases not matched to a gene; V was cut back by 5 bases and J by 6 bases. Germline V gene sequence: CDR1 LGHNA, CDR2 YNFKEQ. The CDR3 runs to 14 residues. The CDR3 sequence: CASSTLRGGDTQYF. CDR3 DNA (partial): TGTGCCAGCAGCACCCTCCGCGGGGGTGATACG.

This clone was found many times. The sequence runs out 3 residues before the end of the CDR3; the remainder is reconstructed from the germline J gene. This chain connects TRBV18 to TRBJ1-2; possible D gene TRBD1, 5 bases. The germline V gene encodes CDR1 KGHSH and CDR2 LQKENI. Trimming stripped 3 bases from V and 0 bases from J, with 11 bases between. CDR3 length: 15 residues. This CDR3 is CASSPRRESNYGYTF. Partial CDR3 DNA: TGTGCCAGCTCACCGCGCAGGGAATCTAACTATGGC. The entire variable domain, with the rest obtained from reference TRBV18 and TRBJ1-2, is as follows: NAGVMQNPRHLVRRRGQEARLRCSPMKGHSHVYWYRQLPEEGLKFMVYLQKENIIDESGMPKERFSAEFPKEGPSILRIQQVVRGDSAAYFCASSPRRESNYGYTFGSGTRLTVV.

Comment on this clone: The read comes to an end 3 residues before the CDR3 does, leaving the germline J gene to fill in the end. The chain couples TRBV7-8 to TRBJ1-5; D is unresolved. This CDR3 contains 14 residues. V shed 2 bases and J shed 2 bases, with 7 bases lying between them. CDR1 and CDR2 (germline): SGHVS, FQNEAQ. CDR3 DNA, as far as it was read: TGTGCCAGCAGCTTATCCGCGGGCAATCAGCCC. Its translation is CASSLSAGNQP. From start to end, the CDR3 is CASSLSAGNQPQHF.

This clone turned up a few times. With the read ending 3 residues before the CDR3 end, the germline J gene is used to fill in that end. The chain uses TRBV18 and TRBJ1-1; possible D gene TRBD1, 5 bases. The germline CDR1 and CDR2 sequences are KGHSH and LQKENI. The CDR3 extends over 13 amino acids. The CDR3 region is CASSPGTEYGAFF. The DNA read from the CDR3 is TGTGCCAGCTCACCCGGGACTGAGTATGGC. Full variable domain (outside the CDR3, taken from reference TRBV18 and TRBJ1-1): NAGVMQNPRHLVRRRGQEARLRCSPMKGHSHVYWYRQLPEEGLKFMVYLQKENIIDESGMPKERFSAEFPKEGPSILRIQQVVRGDSAAYFCASSPGTEYGAFFGQGTRLTVV.

The table lists this clone with many counts. The CDR3 end is not reached by the read, which stops 3 residues before it; the germline J gene fills it in. The V gene is TRBV20-1, the J gene TRBJ2-5; possible D gene TRBD2, 6 bases. The V and J ends lost 5 bases and 7 bases respectively, with 26 bases between them. CDR3 length: 16 residues. Germline V gene sequence: CDR1 DFQATT, CDR2 SNEGSKA (reference sequence). CDR3 loop: CSADVGGSGHGGTQYF. The DNA read from the CDR3 is TGCAGTGCTGACGTGGGGGGTAGCGGACATGGTGGGACC.

Many counts were recorded for this clone. The read ends 3 residues early relative to the CDR3; the germline J gene fills the gap. The genes are TRBV29-1 and TRBJ2-1, with a possible D match to TRBD1 (6 bases). V dropped 2 bases and J dropped 6 bases, with 14 bases sitting between them. CDR3 length equals 14 residues. Germline V gene lookup returns CDR1 SQVTM and CDR2 ANQGSEA. The CDR3 sequence is CSVERGTPSNEQFF. The sequenced CDR3 bases are TGCAGCGTTGAAAGGGGGACACCATCCAATGAG.

In its sample, this clone was seen many times. Read sequence stops 3 residues before the CDR3 end, and the germline J gene provides the missing end. The V gene is TRBV18, the J gene TRBJ2-2, with 8 bases lining up with TRBD2. The V and J ends lost 3 bases and 2 bases, in that order; junction bases with no gene match: 5. The germline gives CDR1 KGHSH, CDR2 LQKENI. The CDR3 covers 16 residues. The part of the CDR3 DNA that was read is TGTGCCAGCTCACCGTTCAGCGGGGGTAACACCGGGGAG. Protein product: CASSPFSGGNTGE. The entire CDR3 is CASSPFSGGNTGELFF.

This clone was seen more than once but under ten times. This CDR3 reads CASSRTIANTGELFF. The sequenced CDR3 bases are TGTGCCAGCAGCCGAACTATCGCGAACACCGGGGAG. The gene calls are TRBV7-2 and TRBJ2-2; D gene ambiguous. The read terminates 3 residues ahead of where the CDR3 ends, so the germline J gene completes it. The CDR3 covers 15 residues. The V gene lost 5 bases and the J gene lost 0 bases, with 10 bases spanning the gap. CDR1 is SGHTA and CDR2 is FQGNSA in the germline V gene.